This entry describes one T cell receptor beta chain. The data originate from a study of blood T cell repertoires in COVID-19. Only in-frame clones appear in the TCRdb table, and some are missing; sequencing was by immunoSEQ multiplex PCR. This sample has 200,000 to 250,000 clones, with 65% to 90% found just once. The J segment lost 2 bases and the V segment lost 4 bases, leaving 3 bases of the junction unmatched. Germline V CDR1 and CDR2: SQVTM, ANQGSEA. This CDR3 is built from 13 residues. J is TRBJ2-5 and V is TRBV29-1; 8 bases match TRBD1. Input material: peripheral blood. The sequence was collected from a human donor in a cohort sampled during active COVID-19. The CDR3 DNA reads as TGCAGCGTTGGACGGACAGGGCAAGAGACCCAGTACTTC. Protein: CSVGRTGQETQYF.